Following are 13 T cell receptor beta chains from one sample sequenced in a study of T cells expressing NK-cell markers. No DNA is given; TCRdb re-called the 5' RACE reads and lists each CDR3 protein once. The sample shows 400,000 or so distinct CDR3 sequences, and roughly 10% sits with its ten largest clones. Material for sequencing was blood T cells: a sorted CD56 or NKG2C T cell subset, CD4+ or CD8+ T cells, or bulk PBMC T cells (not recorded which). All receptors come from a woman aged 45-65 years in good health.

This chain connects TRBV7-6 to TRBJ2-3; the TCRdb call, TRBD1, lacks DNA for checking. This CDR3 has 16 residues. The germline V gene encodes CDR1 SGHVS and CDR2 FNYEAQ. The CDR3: CASSSSGSLSTDTQYF.

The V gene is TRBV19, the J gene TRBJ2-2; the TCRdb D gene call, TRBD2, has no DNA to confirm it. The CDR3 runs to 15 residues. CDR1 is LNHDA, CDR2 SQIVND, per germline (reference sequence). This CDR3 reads CASSESRAPRGELFF.

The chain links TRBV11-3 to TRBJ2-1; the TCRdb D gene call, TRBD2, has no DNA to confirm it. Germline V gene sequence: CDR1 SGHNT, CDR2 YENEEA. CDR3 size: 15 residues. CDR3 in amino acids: CASSQGSSGHNEQFF. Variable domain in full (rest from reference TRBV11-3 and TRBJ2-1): EAGVVQSPRYKIIEKKQPVAFWCNPISGHNTLYWYLQNLGQGPELLIRYENEEAVDDSQLPKDRFSAERLKGVDSTLKIQPAELGDSAVYLCASSQGSSGHNEQFFGPGTRLTVL.

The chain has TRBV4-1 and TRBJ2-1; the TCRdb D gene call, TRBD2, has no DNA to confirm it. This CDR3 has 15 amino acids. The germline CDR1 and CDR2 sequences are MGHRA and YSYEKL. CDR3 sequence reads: CASSGGTSRDNEQFF.

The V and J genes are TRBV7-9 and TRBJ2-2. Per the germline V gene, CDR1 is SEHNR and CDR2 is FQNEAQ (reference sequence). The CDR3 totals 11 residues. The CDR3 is CASRKTTELFF.

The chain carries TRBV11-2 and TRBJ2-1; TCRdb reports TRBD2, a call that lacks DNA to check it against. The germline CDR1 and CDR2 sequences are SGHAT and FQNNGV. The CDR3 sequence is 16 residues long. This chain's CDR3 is CASSFPGLAFGGEQFF.

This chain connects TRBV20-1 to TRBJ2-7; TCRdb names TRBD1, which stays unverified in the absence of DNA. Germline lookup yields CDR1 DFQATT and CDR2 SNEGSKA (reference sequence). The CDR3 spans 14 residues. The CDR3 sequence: CSAHSGRNSYEQYF.

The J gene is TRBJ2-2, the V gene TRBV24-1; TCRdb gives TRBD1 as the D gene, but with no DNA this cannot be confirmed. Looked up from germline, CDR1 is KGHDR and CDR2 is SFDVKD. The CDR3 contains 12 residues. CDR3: CATSEGVEELFF.

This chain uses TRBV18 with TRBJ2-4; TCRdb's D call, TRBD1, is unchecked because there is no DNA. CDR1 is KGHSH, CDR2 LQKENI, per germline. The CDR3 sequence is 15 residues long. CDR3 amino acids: CASSPSLGGLNIQYF.

CDR3 amino acids: CASSRTNDQPQHF. The V and J genes are TRBV10-2 and TRBJ1-5; TCRdb reports TRBD1, a call that lacks DNA to check it against. This CDR3 contains 13 residues. From germline, CDR1 is WSHSY and CDR2 SAAADI.

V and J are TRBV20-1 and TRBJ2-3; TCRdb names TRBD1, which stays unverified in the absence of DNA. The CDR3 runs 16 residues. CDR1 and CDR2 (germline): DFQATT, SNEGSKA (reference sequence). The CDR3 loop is CSARGDSGRETDTQYF.

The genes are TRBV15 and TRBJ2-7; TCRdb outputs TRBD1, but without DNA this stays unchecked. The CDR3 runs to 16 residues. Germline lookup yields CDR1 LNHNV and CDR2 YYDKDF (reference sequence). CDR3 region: CATSSSVGHTRYEQYF.

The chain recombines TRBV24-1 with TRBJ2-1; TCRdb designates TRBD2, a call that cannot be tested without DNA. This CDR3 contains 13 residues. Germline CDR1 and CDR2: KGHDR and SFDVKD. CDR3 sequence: CASQGTRDNEQFF.